This T cell receptor beta chain was retrieved from a study of T cell repertoires in cytomegalovirus infection. Overall study context: TCR beta signatures that were public indicated CMV infection and matching HLA type.

Regarding this clonotype: Its antigen remains unknown.

TCRdb re-analysed the reads in MiXCR, keeping a single row per CDR3 protein. The sample contains approximately 24,000 distinct CDR3 sequences, approximately 24% of which appear only once. This CDR3 has 18 residues. CDR1 SNHLY and CDR2 FYNNEI come from the germline V gene. V lost 7 bases to trimming and J lost 3 bases, with 27 bases between them. This sample comprised CD8+ T cells from cultured PBMCs, obtained from culture after CMV antigen stimulation. This clonotype was obtained from a human donor in good health (CMV status not recorded). Some clones in this sample may be carry-over from other donors' samples. The chain joins TRBV2 to TRBJ1-2; D not certain. The CDR3 region has the DNA TGTGCCAGCACCGGGAAAGGAGGCCGGTCCCCGAATTACTATGGCTACACCTTC. Translation gives CASTGKGGRSPNYYGYTF.